The TCR beta chain described here comes from a study of regulatory T cells in long-lasting Graves disease (dated by TCRdb to the early 2020s). About the study as a whole: Antithyroid drugs had been taken for less than 3 months by newly diagnosed Graves' disease patients. Patients with persistent Graves' disease were compared with patients with newly diagnosed Graves' disease using TCR sequencing and RNA sequencing of peripheral blood. A total of around 35 samples underwent TCR sequencing, from about 13 patients with persistent Graves' disease and some 20 patients with newly diagnosed Graves' disease. The study was registered as a clinical trial and conducted in China. Findings and caveats that apply to the study as a whole: Sequencing and analysis were restricted to the TCR beta chain. TRBV28, TRBJ1-2 and TRBJ2-5 were preferentially used in persistent disease, while TRBV20-1 and TRBJ2-1 were favored in newly diagnosed disease. Compared with newly diagnosed patients, persistent Graves' disease patients had lower TCR Shannon entropy and fewer highly expanded clones, which suggests clonal expansion. The authors noted that the small sample size was a limitation that may lower accuracy. Because the primary lesion, thyroid tissue, could not be accessed, the study looked at peripheral blood alone. More public clonotypes were shared among persistent patients (under 3,000) than among newly diagnosed patients (roughly 1,000).

The CDR3 numbers 13 residues from cysteine through phenylalanine. Only the CDR3 DNA is retained, 39 bases long and in frame from the first base. The germline ends are 9 bases apart after V is trimmed by 1 base and J by 2 bases. Sequences DFQATT (CDR1) and SNEGSKA (CDR2) are obtained from the germline V gene (reference sequence). This clonotype was counted many times. It lacks a known antigen. No much larger clone exists at a distance of one base, and base qualities are not known. The sample's time point label is to be understood as: newly diagnosed GD, antithyroid drugs for less than 3 months. For both TCR sequencing and RNA sequencing, RNA was extracted from PBMCs in TRIzol. Graves' disease was diagnosed according to American Thyroid Association guidelines. Patients were recruited from an endocrinology department in Xi'an, China. Each patient gave about 9.1 milliliters of peripheral blood, collected in an EDTA anticoagulant tube. Ficoll Paque Plus density gradient separation was used to isolate PBMCs, and no further T cell sorting was performed. An Agilent 2100 Bioanalyzer and agarose gel were used to check RNA quality, while a NanoDrop 2000 measured RNA concentration.

Libraries were prepared through multiplex PCR. Reads for this sample came from an Illumina HiSeq 4000. TCR beta libraries were built with iRepertoire HTBI primers and Arm-PCR amplification of CDR3 regions. PCR products were gel purified before sequencing. Per the source publication's procedure: A total of fewer than 80 TRBV and 14 TRBJ segments were identified across samples and were used for gene usage analysis of CDR3 amino acid clonotypes. Filtered high-quality paired reads were merged into contigs using COPE and FqMerger. BLAST was used to align contigs to the IMGT TRBV, TRBD and TRBJ reference genes, and CDR3 was defined following IMGT. Highly expanded clones were defined as clonotypes with a frequency above 0.1%. Shannon entropy served as the measure of repertoire diversity, while the Gini coefficient captured V-J evenness. Public clonotypes were defined as clonotypes shared by more than one individual. TCRdb took the public reads, trimmed them with fastp at Q25, ran MiXCR for clone calling and kept in-frame beta chains. A single entry per CDR3 protein holds the most common genes and DNA from its merged rows. TCRdb, rather than the study authors, made the V and J calls. The sample table lists roughly 360,000 distinct CDR3 sequences, 12% of them with a count of one. The top ten hold 18% of the sample.

Separately, the same data were catalogued under a study of T cells in Graves' hyperthyroidism and ophthalmopathy. From the second report: Graves' hyperthyroidism was defined as stable when no progression to ophthalmopathy occurred over 18 months of follow-up. Hyperthyroidism patients were aged 18 to 65 years and newly diagnosed, with disease duration of less than 2 months. The study excluded patients with uncontrolled infections, other autoimmune diseases, pregnancy or lactation. Diagnoses relied on clinical symptoms, serum thyroxine and TRAb, thyroid ultrasound and orbital computed tomography. The TCR CDR3 was subjected to a first round of RT-PCR using the HTBI primer set and the Qiagen OneStep RT-PCR kit. Most expanded thyroid clonotypes (frequency above 0.001) were also detected in blood, a finding suggesting that blood repertoires may reflect thyroid immune responses. Ophthalmopathy was separated from stable hyperthyroidism by a 13 V-J signature model, with approximately 90% sensitivity and roughly 81% specificity obtained in cross-validation and 80%/75% obtained in testing. In validation, progression to ophthalmopathy was predicted by the model with around 70% sensitivity and 72% to 80% specificity, a median of around 5.9 months before onset. A discovery cohort of about 95 patients, 43 with Graves' ophthalmopathy and 57 with stable Graves' hyperthyroidism, was used to find distinguishing TCR V-J signatures. Prospective prediction of ophthalmopathy was tested in an independent validation cohort of fewer than 20 hyperthyroidism patients and 15 to 17 patients who later progressed to ophthalmopathy. The 95 to 100 discovery patients were divided at random into training and test sets in a 7:3 ratio. In several Graves' hyperthyroidism patients, the study also compared T-cell repertoires from thyroid tissue with T-cell repertoires from blood. Following sampling, methimazole starting at 30 mg daily was given to hyperthyroidism patients, and high-dose intravenous methylprednisolone was given to ophthalmopathy patients. A second multiplex PCR round built the libraries, followed by size selection and purification. Paired-end sequencing of the libraries was performed with 100 bp reads on an Illumina HiSeq2000. SOAPnuke was used to process the raw data, with reads discarded if the reads contained adapters or uncalled bases, had a mean Phred below 15, or lacked an exact constant-primer or identifier match. High-quality paired reads were merged with COPE v1.2.5, and unique nucleotide sequences were defined as clonotypes. Clonotypes were aligned to IMGT TRBV, TRBD and TRBJ reference segments using MiTCR v1.1. The analysis was restricted to V-J combinations with a frequency above 0.0001, which together covered just over 98% of the repertoires. The TCS score was defined as F50 (clonal expansion) divided by E x V (chaos), with BLOSUM62-based TCRdist calculated between CDR3 peptides within each V-J. Welch's t-statistics and random forest reduced around 510 V-J features to 13, which were used in a naive Bayes classifier (R e1071). Sample size was not statistically predetermined, and investigators were not blinded to group allocation. TCR Vbeta CDR3 sequencing of 130 to 150 peripheral blood samples (approximately 44 ophthalmopathy, about 80 hyperthyroidism and about 17 progressor patients) is reported in the paper.

The sequence was obtained from a young woman with Graves disease. Donor details come from another sample of the same person, matched by shared clones. The V and J genes are TRBV20-1 and TRBJ2-7; the D gene remains uncertain. The starting material was peripheral blood mononuclear cells (PBMCs), obtained at new diagnosis, from a patient treated with antithyroid drugs. Read as DNA, the sequence is TGCAGTGCTAGAGGCACGGAACCCTACGAGCAGTACTTC. The encoded protein is CSARGTEPYEQYF.